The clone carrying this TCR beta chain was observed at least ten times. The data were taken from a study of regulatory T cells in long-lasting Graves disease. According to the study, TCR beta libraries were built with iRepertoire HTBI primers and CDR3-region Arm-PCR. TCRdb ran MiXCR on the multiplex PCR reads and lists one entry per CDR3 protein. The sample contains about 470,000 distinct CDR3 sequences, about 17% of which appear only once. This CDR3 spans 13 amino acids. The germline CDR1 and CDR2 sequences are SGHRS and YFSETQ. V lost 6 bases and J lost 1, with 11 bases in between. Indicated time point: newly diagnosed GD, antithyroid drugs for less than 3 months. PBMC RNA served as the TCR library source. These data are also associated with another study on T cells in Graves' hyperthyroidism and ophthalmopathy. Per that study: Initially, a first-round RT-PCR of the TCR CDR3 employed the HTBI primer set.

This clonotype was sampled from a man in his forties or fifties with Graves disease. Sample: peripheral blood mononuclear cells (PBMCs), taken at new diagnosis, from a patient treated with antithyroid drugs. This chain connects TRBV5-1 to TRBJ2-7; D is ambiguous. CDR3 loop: CASTRAGSYEQYF. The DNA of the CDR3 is TGCGCCAGCACCCGAGCTGGTTCCTACGAGCAGTACTTC.